This TCR beta chain was sequenced in a study of blood T cell repertoires in COVID-19. Turning to the study itself: From T cells, B-cell-depleted T cells, or PBMCs came the material, which was cDNA or gDNA.

The CDR3 spans 15 residues. The V gene end was trimmed by 0 bases and the J gene end by 5 bases; junction bases not matched to a gene: 7. CDR1 and CDR2 (germline): SGHNT, YYREEE (reference sequence). Under the authors' procedure: Scientists estimated how many nucleated cells there were by amplifying reference gene primers. Using immunoSEQ multiplex PCR, the repertoire was profiled, and TCRdb retains in-frame clones only, with some absent. That table is the source of V, J and clone size, and D and trimming were worked out from the DNA. The repertoire consists of about 400,000 clones, with more than 75% occurring once and the leading ten covering approximately 2.9%.

This sequence originates from a human donor in a cohort sampled during active COVID-19. The sequenced sample consisted of peripheral blood. The chain uses TRBV5-4 and TRBJ2-7; TRBD1 aligns across 8 bases. The CDR3 region is CASSLGVTGVNEQYF. As DNA, the CDR3 is TGTGCCAGCAGCTTGGGCGTGACAGGGGTAAACGAGCAGTACTTC.